This record concerns one T cell receptor (beta chain) sequence. Its antigen is still unknown. One base away there is no much larger clone; base qualities are not given. This sample's time point label indicates: blood 2 weeks post-SBRT. The treatment or condition label for this specimen denotes: 15 Gy SBRT to primary tumor, nephrectomy 4 weeks later. To follow tumor-enriched clonotypes, serial peripheral blood was collected from radiation-treated patients at baseline and at 2 weeks and 4 weeks after SBRT. Every patient had renal cell carcinoma of clear cell pathology. Genomic DNA for TCR sequencing was prepared using the QIAamp DNA Blood Mini Kit (Qiagen). Samples were included in the analyses only if all quality control checks were passed. The data stem from a study of radiation and T cells in renal cell carcinoma (dated by TCRdb to about 2020). A note on the overall study: The samples were obtained from a clinical trial, where primary renal cell carcinomas were treated with 15 Gy stereotactic body radiation therapy and then removed by nephrectomy 4 weeks afterward. Across all 53 samples, several million unique CDR3 nucleotide sequences encoding around 2.8 million unique CDR3 amino acid sequences were identified. TCR beta sequencing covered some 55 samples in total, comprising some 25 tumors and around 27 peripheral blood samples.

Spanning cysteine to phenylalanine, the CDR3 consists of 15 amino acids. The read is trimmed to its CDR3 DNA, 45 bases read in frame from base 1. V is cut back by 5 bases and J by 5 bases, with 6 bases in the junction unmatched. CDR1 and CDR2, per the germline V gene (reference sequence), are MNHNY and SVGAGI. The immunoSEQ kit was used, according to the manufacturer's recommendations, to generate TCR beta libraries from genomic DNA. To prepare libraries, a first multiplex PCR with proprietary primers was run, followed by a second PCR that added unique barcodes, and a bead cleanup was done after each round. Each sample batch included a kit-provided positive control reaction and a negative control reaction. The final libraries were assessed on an Agilent 4200 TapeStation D1000 ScreenTape, pooled by volume, and quantified by qPCR. An Illumina NextSeq500 fitted with a MidOutput 150-cycle cartridge performed the sequencing, running 156 Read1 cycles and 15 Index1 cycles with the kit's custom primers. The pooled library was loaded at 0.9 to 1 pM with a roughly 20% PhiX control spike-in. Turning to the authors' computational methods: Vendor-processed data were analyzed in R, and a clonotype was defined as all T cells sharing the same CDR3 nucleotide sequence. For clone abundance analyses, frequencies were normalized to the 10,000 most abundant clones in each sample. Public T cell clones, which averaged fewer than five per sample, were excluded before analysis. Tumor-enriched clonotypes and baseline blood-enriched clonotypes were defined as those with an abundance difference of at least 32-fold between compartments. A beta-binomial differential abundance model was used to identify clonotypes that expanded or contracted between blood time points. Tumor-blood repertoire similarity was measured with the Baroni-Urbani and Buser coefficient, and groups were compared using two-tailed Wilcoxon tests in R. Sourced from immuneACCESS, this table was stored by TCRdb with only in-frame sequences that have V and J called. A share of the clones is absent; for the studies checked, an unresolved V gene accounts for under half, and the remainder has no known explanation. V and J calls and clone size are as listed in that table; D and trimming were resolved from the DNA. The sample has more than 150,000 clones on record, 87% of them singletons. The top ten clonotypes cover over 10% of the sample.

Overall results and qualifications from the work: Because no pretreatment tumor biopsies were available, whether clonotypes were present in the tumor at baseline could not be determined. Top tumor clonotypes rose in blood from baseline to 2 weeks post-radiation, then contracted by 4 weeks, suggesting transient expansion of tumor-resident clones. Because the trial had a single-armed design, the trial could not examine how radiation dose or scheduling affected the TCR repertoire. Changes in the blood repertoire were not tracked past 4 weeks after treatment.

This receptor was taken from a woman aged 45-65 years with renal cell carcinoma. This material consisted of blood, taken from a patient whose treatment included radiotherapy and nephrectomy. The rearranged segments are TRBV6-6 and TRBJ2-1, and 10 junction bases match TRBD2. The CDR3 protein sequence reads: CASSDTSGVNNEQFF. The nucleotide sequence reads TGTGCCAGCAGTGACACTAGCGGGGTCAACAATGAGCAGTTCTTC.